This TCR beta chain comes out of a study of cytomegalovirus exposure and HLA in healthy donors. PCR involved 60 Vbeta and 13 Jbeta primers. TCRdb's table, derived via immunoSEQ multiplex PCR, lists solely in-frame clones and lacks some. The sample table includes about 140,000 clones. The CDR3 extends over 19 amino acids. V dropped 0 bases and J dropped 1; count of bases not matched to a gene: 12. CDR1 LGHNA and CDR2 YSLEER come from the germline V gene. The TCR comes from a woman aged 18-30 years in good health and CMV-seronegative. The V and J genes are TRBV4-3 and TRBJ2-3, with TRBD2 identical over 8 bases. The sequenced sample was PBMCs. The CDR3 region is CASSQDLTSGGDRTDTQYF. The CDR3 DNA reads TGCGCCAGCAGCCAAGATTTAACTAGCGGTGGGGACCGCACAGATACGCAGTATTTT.